The next 30 T cell receptor beta chains were all read from a single sample in a study of control samples from healthy donors and cancer patients. Method: immunoSEQ multiplex PCR; TCRdb's copy keeps in-frame clones and lacks some. The data contain about 69,000 clones, approximately 89% of them singletons. Sequencing was carried out using PBMCs. These receptors were collected from a man in his 60s with colorectal cancer.

The gene calls are TRBV6-5 and TRBJ2-7, with TRBD1 identical over 7 bases. Trimming cost V 7 bases and J 0 bases; bases outside gene matches: 9. The CDR3 spans 15 residues. CDR1 is MNHEY, CDR2 SVGAGI, per germline. For the CDR3, the DNA is TGTGCCAGCAAGGTAATGGACAGGAGCTCCTACGAGCAGTACTTC. Translating it yields CASKVMDRSSYEQYF.

The chain couples TRBV5-5 to TRBJ1-5; no reliable D call. Trimming left V 0 bases short and J 0 bases short, with 7 bases between. The CDR3 extends over 15 amino acids. CDR1 SGHKS and CDR2 YYEKEE come from the germline V gene (reference sequence). CDR3 nucleotide sequence: TGTGCCAGCAGCTTGGGAATTTATAGCAATCAGCCCCAGCATTTT. It is translated as CASSLGIYSNQPQHF.

This rearrangement joins TRBV9 to TRBJ2-1; 8 nucleotides match TRBD2. Trimming cost V 2 bases and J 5 bases; bases outside gene matches: 3. The CDR3 is 14 residues long. Germline V gives CDR1 SGDLS, CDR2 YYNGEE. In DNA form, the CDR3 reads TGTGCCAGCAGCGTCTTAGCGGGGAACAATGAGCAGTTCTTC. Protein product: CASSVLAGNNEQFF. The variable domain in full, with the rest retrieved from reference TRBV9 and TRBJ2-1, is DSGVTQTPKHLITATGQRVTLRCSPRSGDLSVYWYQQSLDQGLQFLIQYYNGEERAKGNILERFSAQQFPDLHSELNLSSLELGDSALYFCASSVLAGNNEQFFGPGTRLTVL.

The chain combines TRBV6-5 with TRBJ1-6; a possible D gene is TRBD1 (6 bases). V dropped 5 bases and J dropped 6 bases, with 14 bases sitting between them. Germline-derived CDR1 and CDR2 are MNHEY and SVGAGI. CDR3 length: 15 amino acids. This CDR3 reads CASSPGTIANSPLHF. CDR3 DNA: TGTGCCAGCAGTCCGGGGACAATTGCTAATTCACCCCTCCACTTT.

The chain has TRBV30 and TRBJ2-7; the match to TRBD2 covers 12 bases. CDR3 length equals 15 residues. V was pared by 0 bases and J by 6 bases, with 6 bases of the junction left unmatched. CDR1 GTSNPN and CDR2 SVGIG come from the germline V gene (reference sequence). The CDR3 region is CAWSVNLAGGLEQYF. The CDR3 nucleotides read TGTGCCTGGAGTGTTAACCTAGCGGGGGGGCTCGAGCAGTACTTC.

This chain uses TRBV5-6 with TRBJ2-7; 8 bases are a match to TRBD1. This CDR3 has 13 residues. Trimming cost V 0 bases and J 4 bases; bases outside gene matches: 0. Per germline, CDR1 SGHDT and CDR2 YYEEEE. The DNA for the CDR3 is TGTGCCAGCAGCTTGGGGACAGGGTACGAGCAGTACTTC. Amino acids: CASSLGTGYEQYF.

The chain joins TRBV7-9 to TRBJ1-1; 7 nucleotides line up with TRBD1. CDR1 SEHNR and CDR2 FQNEAQ come from the germline V gene (reference sequence). This CDR3 is built from 14 residues. J gave up 4 bases and V 5 bases, and 7 bases lay outside the gene matches. CDR3 region: CASSPRGWGTEAFF. In nucleotides, the CDR3 is TGTGCCAGCAGCCCCAGGGGGTGGGGCACTGAAGCTTTCTTT.

As concerns this clone: This sample includes further DNA sequences coding for the same CDR3. This chain uses TRBV2 with TRBJ2-3; D ambiguous. Trimming pared 1 base from V and 5 bases from J, leaving 1 base between. The germline V gene has CDR1 SNHLY and CDR2 FYNNEI. CDR3 length equals 11 residues. The CDR3 sequence: CASSEEDTQYF. The CDR3 DNA reads as TGTGCCAGCAGTGAAGAAGATACGCAGTATTTT.

The J gene is TRBJ2-5, the V gene TRBV3-1 (or the pseudogene TRBV3-2), with TRBD2 as a possible D gene (6 bases). The CDR3 consists of 16 residues. V was cut by 3 bases and J by 5 bases, with 19 bases left in between. CDR1 and CDR2 from the germline V gene are LGHDT and YNNKEL (reference sequence). This CDR3 reads CASSQGVTGEWETQYF. CDR3 nucleotides: TGTGCCAGCAGCCAGGGGGTTACGGGAGAGTGGGAGACCCAGTACTTC.

The chain has TRBV6-5 and TRBJ2-1, with TRBD2 identical over 9 bases. The CDR3 consists of 16 residues. In germline, CDR1 is MNHEY, CDR2 SVGAGI. V shed 2 bases, J shed 5 bases, and the junction held 7 bases outside the gene matches. The CDR3 DNA is TGTGCCAGCAGTTACATGGGGACTAGCCTAAACAATGAGCAGTTCTTC. This encodes CASSYMGTSLNNEQFF.

The chain recombines TRBV27 with TRBJ2-7, with 10 bases fitting TRBD1. CDR3 length equals 14 residues. Germline V gives CDR1 MNHEY, CDR2 SMNVEV (reference sequence). V lost 6 bases to trimming and J lost 5 bases; unmatched junction nucleotides: 7. CDR3 nucleotide sequence: TGTGCCAGCAGCTCCCGGACAGGGGGGGACGAGCAGTACTTC. Encoded protein: CASSSRTGGDEQYF.

The genes are TRBV19 and TRBJ1-4; D perhaps matches TRBD1 (6 bases). Looked up from germline, CDR1 is LNHDA and CDR2 is SQIVND (reference sequence). The CDR3 is 14 amino acids. V lost 9 bases and J lost 8, with 19 bases in between. Written as DNA, the CDR3 is TGTGCCAGCCGCCGGGGGGCAGGGATCGAAAAACTGTTTTTT. Amino acid sequence: CASRRGAGIEKLFF.

The chain employs TRBV21-1 and TRBJ1-1; the D call of TRBD1 is as the table states it, not checked on the DNA. TRBV21-1 is designated a pseudogene. CDR3 size: 15 residues. In DNA form, the CDR3 reads TGTGCCAGACTATACAGGGGAGATAGCGACACTGAAGCTTTCTTT. It encodes CARLYRGDSDTEAFF.

The chain joins TRBV9 to TRBJ2-3; TRBD2 aligns across 8 bases. V lost 0 bases, J lost 4 bases, and 4 bases stayed unmatched. From germline, CDR1 is SGDLS and CDR2 YYNGEE. This CDR3 is built from 15 residues. In DNA form, the CDR3 reads TGTGCCAGCAGCGTAGCCCCTAGCGGGTCAGATACGCAGTATTTT. It yields the protein CASSVAPSGSDTQYF. The full variable domain, its missing parts supplied by reference TRBV9 and TRBJ2-3, is DSGVTQTPKHLITATGQRVTLRCSPRSGDLSVYWYQQSLDQGLQFLIQYYNGEERAKGNILERFSAQQFPDLHSELNLSSLELGDSALYFCASSVAPSGSDTQYFGPGTRLTVL.

The chain couples TRBV7-3 to TRBJ1-6; tentative D call: TRBD1 (6 bases). This CDR3 has 13 amino acids. The germline V and J ends were trimmed by 5 bases and 13 bases, with 15 bases remaining between them. The germline CDR1 and CDR2 sequences are SGHTA and FQGTGA. This CDR3 is CASSQGGPEPLHF. The CDR3 region has the DNA TGTGCCAGCAGCCAAGGGGGGCCCGAGCCCCTCCACTTT.

This clone came up a few times. This chain joins TRBV7-9 and TRBJ1-1; possible D gene TRBD1, 6 bases. Germline CDR1 and CDR2: SEHNR and FQNEAQ (reference sequence). Trimming stripped 5 bases from V and 2 bases from J, with 9 bases between. The CDR3 loop spans 13 amino acids. For the CDR3, the DNA is TGTGCCAGCAGCCCGGGGGGCAACACTGAAGCTTTCTTT. As protein: CASSPGGNTEAFF.

The CDR3 bases are TGTGCCAGCAGCCACCCAACCCAGGCCCAGCATTTT. Protein product: CASSHPTQAQHF. The J gene is TRBJ1-5, the V gene TRBV6-2 or TRBV6-3; D is unresolved. Trimming took 6 bases from V and 11 from J, leaving 14 bases between them. CDR1 is MNHEY, CDR2 SVGEGT, per germline. The CDR3 length is 12 residues.

V is TRBV30 and J is TRBJ2-3, with a weak D call TRBD2 (7 bases). Trimming left V 2 bases short and J 5 bases short, with 17 bases between. Germline values: CDR1 GTSNPN, CDR2 SVGIG (reference sequence). This CDR3 has 15 residues. Here the CDR3 reads CAWSLGGPLQDTQYF. CDR3 coding DNA: TGTGCCTGGAGTTTGGGGGGGCCCCTCCAAGATACGCAGTATTTT.

Details on this clone: This sample includes further DNA sequences coding for the same CDR3. The chain employs TRBV11-1 and TRBJ2-7; 10 bases fit TRBD2. The length of the CDR3 is 14 residues. Germline V gene data show CDR1 as SGHAT and CDR2 as FQDESV (reference sequence). V gave up 6 bases and J gave up 1 base; unmatched junction bases: 3. The CDR3 reads CASRSGGGSYEQYF. The CDR3 coding sequence is TGTGCCAGCAGGAGCGGGGGGGGTTCCTACGAGCAGTACTTC. Looking up the rest from reference TRBV11-1 and TRBJ2-7 gives the full variable domain: EAEVAQSPRYKITEKSQAVAFWCDPISGHATLYWYRQILGQGPELLVQFQDESVVDDSQLPKDRFSAERLKGVDSTLKIQPAELGDSAMYLCASRSGGGSYEQYFGPGTRLTVT.

The rearrangement links TRBV13 to TRBJ1-2, with a possible D match to TRBD1 (5 bases). This CDR3 contains 15 residues. Germline assignment: CDR1 PRHDT and CDR2 FYEKMQ (reference sequence). V shed 8 bases and J shed 5 bases, with 21 bases lying between them. The CDR3 sequence: CASGEGPLTRYGYTF. In nucleotides, the CDR3 is TGTGCCAGCGGAGAGGGGCCGCTTACGAGGTATGGCTACACCTTC.

The genes are TRBV29-1 and TRBJ1-1, with D hard to call. With 1 base removed from V and 5 bases from J, the gap between germline ends came to 5 bases. The CDR3 runs 11 residues. The germline gives CDR1 SQVTM, CDR2 ANQGSEA. CDR3 in DNA: TGCAGCGTTGAAGGGTTGACTGAAGCTTTCTTT. This encodes CSVEGLTEAFF.

The chain links TRBV11-3 to TRBJ2-1, with D perhaps TRBD1 or TRBD2 (7 bases each). Trimming cost V 5 bases and J 12 bases, with 14 bases left between them. CDR1 and CDR2 (germline): SGHNT, YENEEA. The CDR3 covers 12 residues. The CDR3 DNA sequence: TGTGCCAGCAGCCCAGGGGGGGGTCGGCAGTTCTTC. The encoded protein is CASSPGGGRQFF.

This chain connects TRBV30 to TRBJ1-2; D possibly corresponds to TRBD1 (5 bases). The CDR3 is 13 amino acids. The V gene's germline CDR1 is GTSNPN and CDR2 SVGIG (reference sequence). V was cut by 4 bases and J by 8 bases, with 17 bases left in between. Here the CDR3 reads CAWTRERHQGYTF. The CDR3 nucleotides read TGTGCCTGGACCAGGGAAAGGCATCAAGGCTACACCTTC.

This clone was picked up one time. V gene TRBV2 combines with J gene TRBJ2-2, with TRBD1 matching 7 bases. Germline V CDR1 and CDR2: SNHLY, FYNNEI. Unmatched junction bases numbered 4, after V lost 5 bases and J lost 1 base. This CDR3 region has 15 residues. The CDR3 loop reads CASSTNRGNTGELFF. The CDR3 nucleotides are TGTGCCAGCAGTACGAACAGGGGGAACACCGGGGAGCTGTTTTTT.

The V and J genes are TRBV7-2 and TRBJ1-3; D is ambiguous. Trimming took 3 bases from V and 4 from J, leaving 16 bases between them. CDR3 length: 16 amino acids. Germline CDR1 and CDR2: SGHTA and FQGNSA. The CDR3 loop reads CASSLTTRASGNTIYF. DNA of the CDR3: TGTGCCAGCAGCTTGACGACAAGGGCCTCCGGAAACACCATATATTTT.

The V gene is TRBV28, the J gene TRBJ1-1; D is possibly TRBD1 (5 bases). The CDR3 contains 14 residues. CDR1 and CDR2 from the germline V gene are MDHEN and SYDVKM. Trimming shortened V by 7 bases and J by 6 bases, and 18 bases separated the two germline ends. The CDR3 protein is CASNPGGRAAEAFF. CDR3 DNA sequence: TGTGCCAGCAATCCCGGAGGCAGGGCCGCTGAAGCTTTCTTT.

The chain is built from TRBV2 and TRBJ1-4; 10 bases are a match to TRBD1. This CDR3 is 19 amino acids long. Looked up from germline, CDR1 is SNHLY and CDR2 is FYNNEI. V was pared by 8 bases and J by 3 bases, with 18 bases of the junction left unmatched. The CDR3 region is CASLSPGQGSMSSNEKLFF. The DNA of the CDR3 is TGTGCCAGCCTAAGCCCGGGACAGGGGTCGATGAGCTCTAATGAAAAACTGTTTTTT.

This clone was detected only once. The CDR3 loop is CASRGARVGNYGYTF. CDR3 coding DNA: TGTGCCAGCAGGGGTGCGCGTGTTGGCAACTATGGCTACACCTTC. The chain carries TRBV21-1 and TRBJ1-2. TRBV21-1 is tagged as a pseudogene. This CDR3 spans 15 amino acids.

The chain uses TRBV5-5 and TRBJ1-2; D is perhaps TRBD1 (5 bases). V lost 1 base and J lost 1, with 8 bases in between. This CDR3 contains 14 residues. Germline assignment: CDR1 SGHKS and CDR2 YYEKEE (reference sequence). The DNA for the CDR3 is TGTGCCAGCAGCTTGCTACAGGATAACTATGGCTACACCTTC. It encodes CASSLLQDNYGYTF.

The gene calls are TRBV5-1 and TRBJ1-3; D is perhaps TRBD1 (5 bases). Trimming removed 2 bases from V and 4 bases from J, with 13 bases in between. The germline V gene has CDR1 SGHRS and CDR2 YFSETQ. The CDR3 runs 15 residues. The CDR3 loop reads CASSLSGRGGNTIYF. Written as DNA, the CDR3 is TGCGCCAGCAGCTTATCTGGTCGGGGCGGAAACACCATATATTTT. Together with reference TRBV5-1 and TRBJ1-3, the CDR3 gives the full variable domain: KAGVTQTPRYLIKTRGQQVTLSCSPISGHRSVSWYQQTPGQGLQFLFEYFSETQRNKGNFPGRFSGRQFSNSRSEMNVSTLELGDSALYLCASSLSGRGGNTIYFGEGSWLTVV.